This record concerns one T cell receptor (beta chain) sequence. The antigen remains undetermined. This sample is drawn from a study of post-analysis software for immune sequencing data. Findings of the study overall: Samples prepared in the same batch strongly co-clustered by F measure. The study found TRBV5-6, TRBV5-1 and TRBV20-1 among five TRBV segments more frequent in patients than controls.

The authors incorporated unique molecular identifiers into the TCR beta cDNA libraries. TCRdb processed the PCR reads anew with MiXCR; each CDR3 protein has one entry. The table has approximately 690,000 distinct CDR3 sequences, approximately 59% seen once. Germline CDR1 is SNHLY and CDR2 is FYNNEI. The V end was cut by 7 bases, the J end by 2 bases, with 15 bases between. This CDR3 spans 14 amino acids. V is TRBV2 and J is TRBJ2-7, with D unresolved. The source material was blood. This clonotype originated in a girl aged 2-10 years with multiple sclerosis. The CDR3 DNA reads TGTGCCAGCAAAGAGCTTATCGTAGCCTACGAGCAGTACTTC. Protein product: CASKELIVAYEQYF.